Listed here are 10 T cell receptor beta chains from one sample, sequenced in a study of metastatic and nonmetastatic thyroid tumors. TCRdb re-clonotyped the PCR reads via MiXCR. The table shows tens of thousands of clones, with roughly a third occurring only once. Thyroid surgery took place with no prior treatment in any patient. The sample consisted of tumor tissue. Receptor source: a female donor with papillary thyroid cancer or a benign thyroid nodule (not recorded which). Some clones in this sample may be carry-over from other donors' samples.

This clone appeared a few times. The chain has TRBV30 and TRBJ2-1; 7 bases are a match to TRBD2. Germline V lookup: CDR1 GTSNPN, CDR2 SVGIG (reference sequence). CDR3 length: 15 residues. After removal of 3 bases from V and 3 bases from J, the junction contained 8 bases not matched to a gene. The CDR3 DNA reads as TGTGCCTGGAGAGATGAGTGGGAGGGCTACAATGAGCAGTTCTTC. Translation gives CAWRDEWEGYNEQFF.

The chain recombines TRBV27 with TRBJ2-5, with unresolved D. V was pared by 5 bases and J by 4 bases, with 11 bases between. Germline V lookup: CDR1 MNHEY, CDR2 SMNVEV (reference sequence). This CDR3 has 13 residues. For the CDR3, the DNA is TGTGCCAGCAGTCCCCGCGATGGAGAGACCCAGTACTTC. This codes for CASSPRDGETQYF.

There are many counts of this clone. The chain combines TRBV10-3 with TRBJ2-2, with D uncertain. The CDR3 covers 14 residues. Trimming cost V 3 bases and J 5 bases, with 10 bases left between them. CDR1 is ENHRY, CDR2 SYGVKD, per germline. CDR3 DNA sequence: TGTGCCATCAGTGATGAGACTCCGACCGGGGAGCTGTTTTTT. It codes for CAISDETPTGELFF.

V usage is TRBV6-2 or TRBV6-3 and J usage is TRBJ1-5; weak D call: TRBD1 (5 bases). Deletions cut 4 bases from V and 5 bases from J, with 15 bases between. The CDR3 is 15 residues long. The germline CDR1 and CDR2 sequences are MNHEY and SVGEGT. The CDR3 is CASSFPPWGDQPQHF. In DNA, the CDR3 is TGTGCCAGCAGTTTTCCACCCTGGGGGGATCAGCCCCAGCATTTT.

The table lists this clone with a few counts. This chain joins TRBV15 and TRBJ1-2; possibly TRBD1 for D (5 bases). Trimming cost V 2 bases and J 3 bases, with 13 bases left between them. The CDR3 is 15 amino acids. CDR1 and CDR2 (germline): LNHNV, YYDKDF (reference sequence). As DNA, the CDR3 is TGTGCCACCAGCAGAAAGGGGCCGGGGGACTATGGCTACACCTTC. Its translation: CATSRKGPGDYGYTF.

This clone has more than one count but fewer than ten. The chain's CDR3 is CASNKALAGSETQYF. The CDR3 nucleotides are TGTGCCAGCAACAAGGCTCTAGCGGGATCGGAGACCCAGTACTTC. This chain uses TRBV6-2 or TRBV6-3 with TRBJ2-5; 9 positions agree with TRBD2. The CDR3 consists of 15 residues. Germline values: CDR1 MNHEY, CDR2 SVGEGT. The ends lost 7 bases at V and 5 bases at J; junction bases unmatched: 11.

This clone was detected ten times or more. The chain links TRBV28 to TRBJ1-6; a weak D match, TRBD1 (6 bases). The CDR3 is made up of 13 amino acids. Germline V lookup: CDR1 MDHEN, CDR2 SYDVKM. The V and J ends lost 6 bases and 10 bases respectively, with 13 bases between them. DNA for the CDR3: TGTGCCAGCAGGAAAGCAGGGGACTCACCCCTCCACTTT. It translates to CASRKAGDSPLHF.

This clone is judged large. The V call is TRBV2, the J call TRBJ2-6, with 7 bases aligning to TRBD1. CDR3 size: 16 residues. V was pared by 9 bases and J by 1 base, with 9 bases of the junction left unmatched. Looked up from germline, CDR1 is SNHLY and CDR2 is FYNNEI. CDR3 sequence: CASTGQATSGANVLTF. The DNA for the CDR3 is TGTGCCAGTACCGGACAGGCCACGTCTGGGGCCAACGTCCTGACTTTC.

This clone turned up a few times. In DNA form, the CDR3 reads TGTGCCAGCAGTTACGGCCTCGGCAGCCAAGGCTACACCTTC. It specifies CASSYGLGSQGYTF. V usage is TRBV6-6 and J usage is TRBJ1-2; D call uncertain. Germline CDR1 and CDR2: MNHNY and SVGAGI (reference sequence). CDR3 length: 14 amino acids. Trimming removed 2 bases from V and 8 bases from J, with 15 bases in between.

The chain combines TRBV5-1 with TRBJ1-4; 10 bases are shared with TRBD1. Germline-derived CDR1 and CDR2 are SGHRS and YFSETQ. With V trimmed by 4 bases and J by 7 bases, 4 bases remained unmatched. The CDR3 totals 14 residues. For the CDR3, the DNA is TGCGCCAGCAGCACCCGGACAGGGGGTGAAAAACTGTTTTTT. Encoded protein: CASSTRTGGEKLFF. Using reference TRBV5-1 and TRBJ1-4 for the parts outside the CDR3, the full variable domain is KAGVTQTPRYLIKTRGQQVTLSCSPISGHRSVSWYQQTPGQGLQFLFEYFSETQRNKGNFPGRFSGRQFSNSRSEMNVSTLELGDSALYLCASSTRTGGEKLFFGSGTQLSVL.